The entry that follows covers one T cell receptor beta chain sequence. Libraries were prepared by immunoSEQ multiplex PCR; TCRdb keeps only in-frame clonotypes and omits some of them. The table has 130,000 or so clones, about three quarters seen once. V trimming: 6 bases; J trimming: 1 base; junction bases outside the gene matches: 3. CDR3 size: 13 residues. From germline, CDR1 is SNHLY and CDR2 FYNNEI. These data originate in a study of blood T cell repertoires in COVID-19. This TCR derives from a woman between 65 and 79 years old with acute or convalescent COVID-19. Material: peripheral blood. The chain uses TRBV2 and TRBJ2-7; 7 bases fit TRBD2. DNA for the CDR3: TGTGCCAGCAGAAGGGACTATTCCTACGAGCAGTACTTC. Translating gives CASRRDYSYEQYF.